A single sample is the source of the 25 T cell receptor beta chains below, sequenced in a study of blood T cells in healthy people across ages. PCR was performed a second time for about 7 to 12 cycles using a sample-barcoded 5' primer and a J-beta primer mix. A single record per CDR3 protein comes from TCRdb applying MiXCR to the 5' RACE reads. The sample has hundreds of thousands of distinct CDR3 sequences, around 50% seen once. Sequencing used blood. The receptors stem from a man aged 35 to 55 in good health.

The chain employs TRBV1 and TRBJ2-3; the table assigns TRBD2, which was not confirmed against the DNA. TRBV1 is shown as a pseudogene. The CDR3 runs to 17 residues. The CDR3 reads CTSSQERSALGIDTQYF. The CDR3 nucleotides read TGCACCAGCAGCCAAGAGCGGAGCGCCCTCGGAATAGATACGCAGTATTTT.

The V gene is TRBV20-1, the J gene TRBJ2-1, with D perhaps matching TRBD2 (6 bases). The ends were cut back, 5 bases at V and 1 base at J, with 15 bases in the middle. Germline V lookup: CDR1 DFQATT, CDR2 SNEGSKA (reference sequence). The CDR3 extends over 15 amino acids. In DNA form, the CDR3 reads TGCAGTGCTCCTTCGCGGGCGGGATCCTACAATGAGCAGTTCTTC. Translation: CSAPSRAGSYNEQFF.

This CDR3 reads CSASLGTDNSPLHF. The CDR3, as DNA: TGCAGTGCTTCCTTGGGGACAGATAATTCACCCCTCCACTTT. The V call is TRBV20-1, the J call TRBJ1-6; TRBD1 matches at 7 bases. The CDR3 contains 14 residues. V was clipped by 5 bases and J by 5 bases; unmatched bases: 6. Germline V gene lookup returns CDR1 DFQATT and CDR2 SNEGSKA (reference sequence).

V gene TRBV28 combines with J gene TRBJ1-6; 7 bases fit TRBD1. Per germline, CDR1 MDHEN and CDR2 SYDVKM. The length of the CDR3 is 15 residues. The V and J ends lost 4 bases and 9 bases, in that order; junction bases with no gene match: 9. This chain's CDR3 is CASSSTTGSTSPLHF. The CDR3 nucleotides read TGTGCCAGCAGTTCGACGACAGGGTCGACTTCACCCCTCCACTTT.

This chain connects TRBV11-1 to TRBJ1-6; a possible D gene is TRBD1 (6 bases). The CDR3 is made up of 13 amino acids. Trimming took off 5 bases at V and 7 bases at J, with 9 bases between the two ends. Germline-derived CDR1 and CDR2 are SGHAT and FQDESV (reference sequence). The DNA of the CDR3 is TGTGCCAGCAGCCGGGACAAAAATTCACCCCTCCACTTT. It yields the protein CASSRDKNSPLHF.

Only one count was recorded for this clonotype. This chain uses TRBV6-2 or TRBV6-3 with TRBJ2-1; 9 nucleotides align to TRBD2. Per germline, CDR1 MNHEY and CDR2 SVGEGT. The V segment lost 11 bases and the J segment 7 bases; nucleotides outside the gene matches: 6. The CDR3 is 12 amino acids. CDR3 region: CAATSGRNEQFF. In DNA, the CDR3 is TGTGCCGCGACAAGCGGGAGGAATGAGCAGTTCTTC.

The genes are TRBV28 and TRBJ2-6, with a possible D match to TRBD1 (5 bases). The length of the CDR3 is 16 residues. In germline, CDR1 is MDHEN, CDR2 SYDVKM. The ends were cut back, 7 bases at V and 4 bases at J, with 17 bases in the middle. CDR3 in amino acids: CASNKLQGSGANVLTF. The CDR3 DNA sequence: TGTGCCAGCAATAAACTTCAGGGTTCCGGGGCCAACGTCCTGACTTTC.

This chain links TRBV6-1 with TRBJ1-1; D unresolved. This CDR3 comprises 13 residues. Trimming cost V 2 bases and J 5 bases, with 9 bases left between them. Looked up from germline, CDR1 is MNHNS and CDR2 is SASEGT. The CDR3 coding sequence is TGTGCCAGCAGTGAATTGGCGAGGACTGAAGCTTTCTTT. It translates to CASSELARTEAFF.

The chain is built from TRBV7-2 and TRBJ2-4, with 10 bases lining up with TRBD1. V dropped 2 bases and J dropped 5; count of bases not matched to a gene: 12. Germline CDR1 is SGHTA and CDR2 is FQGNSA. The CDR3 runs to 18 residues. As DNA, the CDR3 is TGTGCCAGCAGCTTATCGGGACAGGGGCAAACCAGGCAAAACATTCAGTACTTC. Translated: CASSLSGQGQTRQNIQYF.

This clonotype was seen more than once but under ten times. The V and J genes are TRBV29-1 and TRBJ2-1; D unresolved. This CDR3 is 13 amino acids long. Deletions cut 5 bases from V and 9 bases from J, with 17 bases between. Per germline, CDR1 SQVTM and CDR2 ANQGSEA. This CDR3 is CSVFTSHGAEQFF. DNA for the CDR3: TGCAGCGTTTTTACTTCCCACGGCGCTGAGCAGTTCTTC.

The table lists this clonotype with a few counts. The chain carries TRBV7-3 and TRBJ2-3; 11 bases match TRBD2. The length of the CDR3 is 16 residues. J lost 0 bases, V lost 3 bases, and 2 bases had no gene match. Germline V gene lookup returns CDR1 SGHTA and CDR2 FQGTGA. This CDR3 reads CASSLGLAESTDTQYF. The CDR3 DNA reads TGTGCCAGCAGCTTGGGACTAGCGGAAAGCACAGATACGCAGTATTTT.

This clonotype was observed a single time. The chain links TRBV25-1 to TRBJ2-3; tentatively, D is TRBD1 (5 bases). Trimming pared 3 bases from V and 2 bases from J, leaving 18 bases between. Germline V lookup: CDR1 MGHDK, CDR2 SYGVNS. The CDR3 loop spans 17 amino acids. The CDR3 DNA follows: TGTGCCAGCAGTGATTGGGGTGTCATGGACACCACAGATACGCAGTATTTT. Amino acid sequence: CASSDWGVMDTTDTQYF.

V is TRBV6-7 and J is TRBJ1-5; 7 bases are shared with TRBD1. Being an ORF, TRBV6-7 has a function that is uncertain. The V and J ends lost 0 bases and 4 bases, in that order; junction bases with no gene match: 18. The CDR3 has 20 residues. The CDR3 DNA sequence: TGTGCCAGCAGTTACTCAAGGGGGCGGACGGTCGGACCTTCTAATCAGCCCCAGCATTTT. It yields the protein CASSYSRGRTVGPSNQPQHF.

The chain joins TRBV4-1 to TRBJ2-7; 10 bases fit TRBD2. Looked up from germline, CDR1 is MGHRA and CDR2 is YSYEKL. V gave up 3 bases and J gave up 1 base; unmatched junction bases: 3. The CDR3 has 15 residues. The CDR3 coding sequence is TGCGCCAGCAGCCAGGGACTAGCGAGATCCTACGAGCAGTACTTC. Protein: CASSQGLARSYEQYF.

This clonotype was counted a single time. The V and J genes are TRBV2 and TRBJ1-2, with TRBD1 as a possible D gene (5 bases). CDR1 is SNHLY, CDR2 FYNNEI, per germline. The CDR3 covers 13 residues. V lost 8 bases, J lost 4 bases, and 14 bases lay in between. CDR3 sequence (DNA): TGTGCCAGCGGGGCTACCTCAGTCTATGGCTACACCTTC. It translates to CASGATSVYGYTF.

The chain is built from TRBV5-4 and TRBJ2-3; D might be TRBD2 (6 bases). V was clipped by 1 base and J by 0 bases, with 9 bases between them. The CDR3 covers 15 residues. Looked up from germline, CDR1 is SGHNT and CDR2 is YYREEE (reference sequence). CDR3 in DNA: TGTGCCAGCAGCTTGATTGGGACTAGCACAGATACGCAGTATTTT. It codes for CASSLIGTSTDTQYF.

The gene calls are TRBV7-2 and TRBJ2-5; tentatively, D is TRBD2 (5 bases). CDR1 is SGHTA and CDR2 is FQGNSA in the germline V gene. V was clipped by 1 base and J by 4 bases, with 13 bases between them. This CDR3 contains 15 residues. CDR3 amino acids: CASSLVPGVGETQYF. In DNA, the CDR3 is TGTGCCAGCAGCTTAGTACCCGGGGTGGGAGAGACCCAGTACTTC.

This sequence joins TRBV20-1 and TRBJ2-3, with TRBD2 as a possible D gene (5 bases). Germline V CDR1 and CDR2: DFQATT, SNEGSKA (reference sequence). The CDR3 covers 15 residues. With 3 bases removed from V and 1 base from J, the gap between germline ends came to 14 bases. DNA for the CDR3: TGCAGTGCTAGTTACCCCGCGGGTGGCACAGATACGCAGTATTTT. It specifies CSASYPAGGTDTQYF.

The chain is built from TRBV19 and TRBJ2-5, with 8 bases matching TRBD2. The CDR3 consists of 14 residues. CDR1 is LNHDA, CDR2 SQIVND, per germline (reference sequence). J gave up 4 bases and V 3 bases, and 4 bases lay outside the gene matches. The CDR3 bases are TGTGCCAGTAGTATTCAAGCGGGAGTAGAGACCCAGTACTTC. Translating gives CASSIQAGVETQYF.

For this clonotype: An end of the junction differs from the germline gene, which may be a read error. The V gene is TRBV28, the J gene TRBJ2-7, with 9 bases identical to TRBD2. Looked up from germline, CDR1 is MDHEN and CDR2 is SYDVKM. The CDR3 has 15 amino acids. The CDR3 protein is CASSFLLAGAYEQYF. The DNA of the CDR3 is TGCGCCAGCAGTTTTTTACTAGCGGGCGCCTACGAGCAGTACTTC.

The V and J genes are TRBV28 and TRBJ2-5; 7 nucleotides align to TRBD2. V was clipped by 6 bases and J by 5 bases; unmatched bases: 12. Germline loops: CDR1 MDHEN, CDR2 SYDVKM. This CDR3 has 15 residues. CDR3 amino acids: CASRIVGGPEETQYF. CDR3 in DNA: TGTGCCAGCAGGATAGTGGGAGGGCCTGAGGAGACCCAGTACTTC.

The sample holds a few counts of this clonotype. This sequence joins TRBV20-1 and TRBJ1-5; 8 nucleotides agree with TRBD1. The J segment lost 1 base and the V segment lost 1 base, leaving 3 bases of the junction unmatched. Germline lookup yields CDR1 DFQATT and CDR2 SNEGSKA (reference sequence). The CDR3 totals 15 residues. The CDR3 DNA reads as TGCAGTGCTAGAGGACAGGGGAGAAGCAATCAGCCCCAGCATTTT. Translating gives CSARGQGRSNQPQHF.

The CDR3 region is CASSLLGNHNEQFF. In DNA form, the CDR3 reads TGCGCCAGCAGCTTGCTCGGTAATCACAATGAGCAGTTCTTC. V usage is TRBV5-1 and J usage is TRBJ2-1; the D is unclear. Germline CDR1 SGHRS, CDR2 YFSETQ. This CDR3 region has 14 residues. Trimming shortened V by 1 base and J by 5 bases, and 10 bases separated the two germline ends.

CDR3 nucleotides: TGTGCCAGCAGCTTAGGGTCGAACGGTCAAGAGACCCAGTACTTC. Translated: CASSLGSNGQETQYF. V usage is TRBV7-9 and J usage is TRBJ2-5; D uncertain. This CDR3 has 15 residues. Trimming pared 1 base from V and 2 bases from J, leaving 11 bases between. CDR1 SEHNR and CDR2 FQNEAQ come from the germline V gene (reference sequence).

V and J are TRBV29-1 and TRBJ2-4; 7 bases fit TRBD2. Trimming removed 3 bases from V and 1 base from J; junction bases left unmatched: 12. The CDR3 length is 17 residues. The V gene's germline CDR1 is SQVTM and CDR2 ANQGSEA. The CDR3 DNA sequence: TGCAGCGTTGACCTCCTCACGGGGGGTATGGCCAAAAACATTCAGTACTTC. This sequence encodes CSVDLLTGGMAKNIQYF.